The rows below give T cell receptor beta chains drawn from one sample of a study of blood T cells in healthy people across ages. TCRdb recomputed calls from the 5' RACE reads with MiXCR, one row per CDR3 protein. Of 850,000 or so distinct CDR3 sequences listed, more than 25% were seen once; the top ten hold around 15%. The source material was blood. Receptors were obtained from a woman at least 80 years old in good health. Each CDR3 is given without its conserved first and last residue.

>TRBJ2-7|TRBV2
ASRGAGTYEQY
>TRBJ2-5|TRBV6-1
ASSENRQPPRETQY
>TRBJ2-2|TRBV7-2
ASSSRTWNGELF
>TRBJ1-6|TRBV7-8
ASSFWRSPLH
>TRBJ2-3|TRBV3-1
ASSQGASLDTQY
>TRBJ1-3|TRBV5-1
ASSLGDIGNTIY
>TRBJ1-4|TRBV5-1
ASSFQGTNEKLF
>TRBJ2-7|TRBV6-1
ASSDVAGSNYEQY
>TRBJ1-1|TRBV12-3/TRBV12-4
ASSLWPGTGSGTEAF
>TRBJ1-2|TRBV7-9
ASSLTVEGYGYT
>TRBJ1-1|TRBV6-2/TRBV6-3
ASSWNQQAISTEAF
>TRBJ2-3|TRBV3-1
ASSLLVGGSDTQY
>TRBJ2-3|TRBV14
ASSYYTTDTQY
>NA|TRBV7-2
AGASGVTWETQY
>TRBJ2-7|TRBV7-9
ASSLEGRREQY
>TRBJ2-2|TRBV9
ASSVDYTGELF
>TRBJ2-7|TRBV6-1
ASTNHDRGYEQY
>TRBJ1-2|TRBV20-1
SARDSRGFGYGYT
>TRBJ1-1|TRBV12-3/TRBV12-4
ASTPGQGVLNTEAF
>TRBJ1-1|TRBV5-1
ASNQGGDTEAF
>TRBJ2-7|TRBV28
ASSLPGTATYEQY
>TRBJ1-1|TRBV25-1
ASSSVGLGTEAF
>TRBJ2-1|TRBV20-1
SARDPRGYEQF
>TRBJ2-1|TRBV6-5
ASSYTASYNEQF
>TRBJ2-3|TRBV10-1
ASSPGLARGDTQY
>TRBJ2-3|TRBV5-1
ASSLRMQGAIEPSTDTQY
>TRBJ2-7|TRBV29-1
SGRGADYEQY
>TRBJ2-5|TRBV7-2
ASSLVGRRLETQY